This TCR beta chain was found in a study of shared clonotypes between healthy human individuals. CDR1 and CDR2 from the germline V gene are MNHEY and SVGAGI. Trimming removed 5 bases from V and 3 bases from J; junction bases left unmatched: 2. This CDR3 has 14 residues. Naivety among CD8 cells was defined by CD45RO negativity and positive CCR7 selection, thereby excluding terminally differentiated effector memory CD45RA+ cells. Data came from immunoSEQ multiplex PCR; TCRdb stores just in-frame clones and leaves some out. Here the sample spans nearly 2 million clones, about 95% being singletons. The V and J genes are TRBV6-5 and TRBJ1-3, with 9 nucleotides matching TRBD1. The sequenced material came from naive CD8+ T cells sorted from blood. This TCR came from a man between 18 and 29 years old in good health. As DNA, the CDR3 is TGTGCCAGCAGTGAGACAGGGGGTGGAAACACCATATATTTT. This encodes CASSETGGGNTIYF.